This TCR beta chain was recovered during a study of cytomegalovirus exposure and HLA in healthy donors. 13 Jbeta primers and 60 Vbeta primers were used for the PCR. Some clones are missing from TCRdb's copy, which holds only in-frame ones; the method was immunoSEQ multiplex PCR. Of approximately 190,000 clones detected, roughly four fifths appear once; the ten largest clones hold roughly 2.1%. The study, taken as a whole, reports: As a later analysis revealed, most CMV-associated TCR beta chains appeared HLA-restricted. The study flagged about 160 TCR beta chains as cytomegalovirus-associated.

This clone was detected a few times. Its antigen remains unidentified. Sequenced sample: PBMCs. The receptor comes from a woman aged 18 to 35 in good health and CMV-seropositive.

The CDR3 reads CASSYSRGSNTGELFF. The CDR3, as DNA: TGTGCCAGCAGTTACTCCCGGGGTTCGAACACCGGGGAGCTGTTTTTT. The rearrangement joins TRBV6-5 to TRBJ2-2; a weak D match, TRBD2 (5 bases). CDR3 length: 16 amino acids. With 0 bases removed from V and 0 bases from J, the gap between germline ends came to 8 bases. Germline assignment: CDR1 MNHEY and CDR2 SVGAGI.